This T cell receptor beta chain comes out of a study of blood T cell repertoires in COVID-19 (TCRdb year 2020). Background for the entire study: The collaborator samples originated in the United States, Italy and Spain and spanned the acute and convalescent phases of COVID-19. Where available, HLA class I and class II types were obtained from metadata supplied by the sample provider rather than from assay-based typing. The material from the prospective study consisted of cDNA or gDNA derived from T cells, B-cell-depleted T cells, or PBMCs. Deeply sampled blood TCRbeta repertoires from subjects exposed to, actively infected with, or recovered from COVID-19 were included in the dataset. Samples came from the ongoing ImmuneRACE study (first 160 participants) plus 1,254 subjects from 6 global collaborators. A de-identified subject ID, COVID-19 status, age in years and sex were almost always included in the sample metadata. The repertoires were made available in a free public database intended to serve as a resource for research on the immune response to SARS-CoV-2.

Details on this clone: Its antigen remains undetermined. No base quality information exists; no much larger clone differs at one position.

Beyond this particular receptor, the publication reports: Clinical and demographic metadata were provided uncurated, with the amount varying by source and participant.

The germline V gene provides CDR1 SGHRS and CDR2 YFSETQ. The V end gives up 4 bases and the J end 7 bases, leaving 10 bases in the junction not matched to a gene. The CDR3 numbers 15 residues from cysteine through phenylalanine. The read is trimmed to its CDR3 DNA, 45 bases read in frame from base 1. Another Seattle source contributed samples from volunteer blood donors who had recovered from COVID-19. Collaborating institutions collected whole blood in K2EDTA tubes following their own protocols. For TCRbeta analysis, collaborators shipped samples in one of three forms: frozen whole blood, isolated PBMCs, or DNA extracted from either of those sample types. TCRbeta CDR3 regions were amplified from genomic DNA by means of the immunoSEQ Assay, a bias-controlled multiplex PCR. The authors processed their data as follows. The number of nucleated cells in each sample was estimated from the amplification of reference gene primers within the assay. To quantify the absolute abundance of each unique TCRbeta CDR3 rearrangement, sequence reads were collapsed and filtered. For each sample, productive Simpson clonality was calculated as the square root of Simpson's diversity index across productive rearrangements. TCRdb stores this immuneACCESS table with in-frame sequences only. Part of the clones is absent; in the studies checked, under half of the shortfall reflects unresolved V genes, and no reason is known for the rest. V and J calls and clone size are given by that table; D and trimming were obtained from the DNA. The sample yields fewer than 300,000 clones; approximately 87% were counted once. The ten largest clones add up to approximately 1.5% of the sample.

Rearrangement joined TRBV5-1 to TRBJ1-2; TRBD1 aligns with 10 central bases. The TCR comes from a woman between 40 and 55 years old who had recovered from COVID-19. Sequencing used peripheral blood. The CDR3 region reads CASSPSTGGNSGYTF. The DNA sequence follows: TGCGCCAGCAGCCCTTCGACAGGGGGCAATAGTGGCTACACCTTC.